A selection of T cell receptor beta chains follows, all from one sample in a study of OX40 agonist ivuxolimab in advanced cancers. Sequencing was performed with immunoSEQ multiplex PCR; in TCRdb, only in-frame clones are kept and a portion is missing. The data hold tens of thousands of clones, with more than 65% observed a single time. The sample in question was CD4+ or CD8+ T cells sorted from blood, obtained in a trial of the OX40 agonist ivuxolimab. These receptors all stem from an adult with an advanced solid tumor such as melanoma, head and neck, liver or kidney cancer. Both conserved end residues are part of each CDR3. D genes are given only for firm matches. Not all rows give a size; the values are once, few, many and, for expanded clones, a class.

clone_size,v_call,j_call,d_call,cdr3_aa,cdr3_nt
NA,TRBV10-3,TRBJ1-3,NA,CAISETGTGNTIYF,TGTGCCATCAGTGAGACAGGGACTGGAAACACCATATATTTT
NA,TRBV9,TRBJ2-3,NA,CASSVVSHSTDTQYF,TGTGCCAGCAGCGTAGTAAGCCATAGCACAGATACGCAGTATTTT
NA,TRBV6-6,TRBJ2-5,TRBD2,CASSPQPGGRETQYF,TGTGCCAGCAGTCCCCAGCCGGGGGGGCGAGAGACCCAGTACTTC
NA,TRBV2,TRBJ2-2,TRBD1,CASKTGGQTGELFF,TGTGCCAGCAAGACAGGGGGCCAAACCGGGGAGCTGTTTTTT
NA,TRBV19,TRBJ2-3,NA,CASSVRSGVSTDTQYF,TGTGCCAGTAGTGTTCGGTCTGGAGTGAGCACAGATACGCAGTATTTT
NA,TRBV27,TRBJ2-1,NA,CASSLPSSSSYNEQFF,TGTGCCAGCAGTTTACCCAGTTCGAGCTCCTACAATGAGCAGTTCTTC
NA,TRBV27,TRBJ2-1,NA,CASRDRDPEQFF,TGTGCCAGCAGGGACCGGGACCCCGAACAGTTCTTC
NA,TRBV4-3,TRBJ2-2,TRBD1,CASSHEDRGTGELFF,TGCGCCAGCAGCCACGAAGACAGGGGTACCGGGGAGCTGTTTTTT
NA,TRBV7-2,TRBJ1-5,NA,CASSFVGDVQPQHF,TGTGCCAGCAGCTTCGTTGGGGACGTACAGCCCCAGCATTTT
NA,TRBV28,TRBJ2-7,NA,CACRGAGYEQYF,TGTGCTTGCCGGGGGGCGGGGTACGAGCAGTACTTC
NA,TRBV7-2,TRBJ2-7,NA,CASSLRGDGAEQYF,TGTGCCAGCAGCTTAAGGGGGGACGGCGCCGAGCAGTACTTC
once,TRBV7-2,TRBJ2-2,NA,CASSLGGTRNTGELFF,TGTGCCAGCAGCTTAGGCGGGACCCGGAACACCGGGGAGCTGTTTTTT
NA,TRBV28,TRBJ1-2,TRBD1,CASIFRQGPYTF,TGTGCCAGCATTTTCAGACAGGGTCCCTACACCTTC
NA,TRBV4-3,TRBJ2-1,NA,CASSTGPNLNNEQFF,TGCGCCAGCAGCACGGGCCCTAACCTTAACAATGAGCAGTTCTTC
few,TRBV4-2,TRBJ1-5,TRBD1,CASSHSTGGEGGQPQHF,TGTGCCAGCAGCCACAGCACAGGGGGCGAAGGTGGCCAGCCCCAGCATTTT
NA,TRBV5-1,TRBJ1-1,TRBD1,CASSFPDQGAIGNTEAFF,TGCGCCAGCAGCTTCCCTGATCAGGGGGCTATTGGGAACACTGAAGCTTTCTTT
NA,TRBV9,TRBJ1-3,NA,CASSVERSSGNTIYF,TGTGCCAGCAGCGTTGAAAGGAGCTCTGGAAACACCATATATTTT
few,TRBV6-6,TRBJ1-2,NA,CASRGSYGYTF,TGTGCCAGCAGGGGAAGCTATGGCTACACCTTC
once,TRBV2,TRBJ1-3,NA,CASSGAPGAGNTIYF,TGTGCCAGCAGTGGAGCTCCGGGAGCTGGAAACACCATATATTTT
few,TRBV30,TRBJ1-3,NA,CAWSGTGNTIYF,TGTGCCTGGAGCGGGACTGGAAACACCATATATTTT
NA,TRBV13,TRBJ1-2,NA,CASSWQNYYGYTF,TGTGCCAGCAGCTGGCAGAATTACTATGGCTACACCTTC
once,TRBV19,TRBJ1-4,NA,CASRYDSHNEKLFF,TGTGCCAGTAGGTACGACAGCCATAATGAAAAACTGTTTTTT
NA,TRBV19,TRBJ2-7,NA,CASSIVGSSYEQYF,TGTGCCAGTAGTATTGTGGGAAGCTCCTACGAGCAGTACTTC
NA,TRBV27,TRBJ1-2,TRBD1,CASRFRQGIYGYTF,TGTGCCAGCAGGTTCAGACAGGGGATCTATGGCTACACCTTC
few,TRBV28,TRBJ2-2,TRBD2,CASSLGRTSGGAGELFF,TGTGCCAGCAGTTTAGGACGGACTAGCGGGGGGGCCGGGGAGCTGTTTTTT
NA,TRBV6-5,TRBJ2-7,TRBD2,CASRRGTSGSGQYF,TGTGCCAGCAGACGAGGGACTAGTGGTTCTGGGCAGTACTTC
NA,TRBV6-6,TRBJ1-5,TRBD1,CASIAAGGGQPQHF,TGTGCCAGCATCGCAGCAGGGGGCGGTCAGCCCCAGCATTTT
NA,TRBV19,TRBJ2-1,NA,CASNRNDEQFF,TGTGCCAGTAACCGAAACGATGAGCAGTTCTTC
NA,TRBV7-2,TRBJ1-2,NA,CASSLATAFFYGYTF,TGTGCCAGCAGCTTAGCGACAGCTTTCTTCTATGGCTACACCTTC
NA,TRBV30,TRBJ1-2,NA,CAWSPDSIYGYTF,TGTGCCTGGAGTCCGGACAGTATTTATGGCTACACCTTC
once,TRBV9,TRBJ2-3,NA,CASSVGPLRGDTQYF,TGTGCCAGCAGCGTAGGCCCCTTGAGGGGCGATACGCAGTATTTT
few,TRBV4-2,TRBJ2-7,NA,CASSQGPLEQYF,TGTGCCAGCAGCCAAGGACCGCTCGAGCAGTACTTC
once,TRBV6-6,TRBJ2-7,NA,CATSPTRYEQYF,TGTGCCACCTCGCCCACTAGGTACGAGCAGTACTTC
NA,TRBV5-5,TRBJ1-2,NA,CASSLIRADGYTF,TGTGCCAGCAGCTTAATCCGGGCAGATGGCTACACCTTC
once,TRBV6-5,TRBJ1-2,TRBD1,CASSSQGGGGYGYTF,TGTGCCAGCAGTTCCCAGGGGGGAGGAGGCTATGGCTACACCTTC
few,TRBV11-2,TRBJ2-3,NA,CASSKSGTAKDTQYF,TGTGCCAGCAGCAAATCCGGGACCGCTAAAGATACGCAGTATTTT
NA,TRBV4-2,TRBJ2-1,NA,CASSQAEGGGNEQFF,TGTGCCAGCAGCCAAGCCGAGGGAGGTGGCAATGAGCAGTTCTTC
NA,TRBV27,TRBJ1-2,NA,CASSPTVMDYGYTF,TGTGCCAGCAGTCCGACAGTGATGGACTATGGCTACACCTTC
NA,TRBV6-1,TRBJ2-5,TRBD2,CACWASGTGETQYF,TGTGCCTGCTGGGCTAGCGGAACCGGGGAGACCCAGTACTTC
NA,TRBV7-6,TRBJ2-7,TRBD1,CASGQEASYEQYF,TGTGCCAGCGGACAGGAGGCCTCCTACGAGCAGTACTTC
NA,TRBV5-1,TRBJ1-1,NA,CASSFSGPNTEAFF,TGCGCCAGCAGCTTTTCCGGGCCCAACACTGAAGCTTTCTTT
NA,TRBV4-2,TRBJ1-1,NA,CASSQGNREVDTEAFF,TGTGCCAGCAGCCAAGGAAACAGGGAGGTCGACACTGAAGCTTTCTTT
NA,TRBV25-1,TRBJ2-2,NA,CASSVRAVGELFF,TGTGCCAGCAGTGTTCGGGCGGTCGGGGAGCTGTTTTTT
few,TRBV4-3,TRBJ2-7,NA,CASSQDSRSSYEQYF,TGCGCCAGCAGCCAAGATTCGCGCAGTTCCTACGAGCAGTACTTC
NA,TRBV7-2,TRBJ1-5,NA,CASSLARQSNQPQHF,TGTGCCAGCAGCTTAGCCAGGCAAAGCAATCAGCCCCAGCATTTT
NA,TRBV4-1,TRBJ1-2,TRBD1,CASSQEGQVAGGYTF,TGCGCCAGCAGCCAAGAGGGACAGGTGGCCGGCGGCTACACCTTC
NA,TRBV29-1,TRBJ2-7,NA,CSVENPGAGTLLNEQYF,TGCAGCGTTGAGAACCCTGGGGCGGGCACCCTCCTTAACGAGCAGTACTTC
NA,TRBV5-5,TRBJ1-3,NA,CASSLGWSGNTIYF,TGTGCCAGCAGCTTGGGTTGGTCTGGAAACACCATATATTTT
NA,TRBV28,TRBJ2-7,TRBD1,CASSPGQPYEQYF,TGTGCCAGCAGTCCGGGACAGCCCTACGAGCAGTACTTC
once,TRBV28,TRBJ1-5,TRBD1,CASSQGQGGNQPQHF,TGTGCCAGCAGCCAGGGACAGGGAGGCAATCAGCCCCAGCATTTT
NA,TRBV27,TRBJ1-2,TRBD1,CASRDLAIWGQGPTGYTF,TGTGCCAGCAGGGATTTAGCCATTTGGGGACAGGGACCTACAGGCTACACCTTC
NA,TRBV9,TRBJ2-2,NA,CASSAGRLNTGELFF,TGTGCCAGCAGCGCGGGTCGTTTGAACACCGGGGAGCTGTTTTTT
NA,TRBV7-9,TRBJ2-3,TRBD2,CASSSKAGKWSDTQYF,TGTGCCAGCAGCTCTAAAGCGGGAAAGTGGTCAGATACGCAGTATTTT
once,TRBV7-2,TRBJ2-1,NA,CASSVRESAYNEQFF,TGTGCCAGCAGCGTACGGGAGAGCGCCTACAATGAGCAGTTCTTC